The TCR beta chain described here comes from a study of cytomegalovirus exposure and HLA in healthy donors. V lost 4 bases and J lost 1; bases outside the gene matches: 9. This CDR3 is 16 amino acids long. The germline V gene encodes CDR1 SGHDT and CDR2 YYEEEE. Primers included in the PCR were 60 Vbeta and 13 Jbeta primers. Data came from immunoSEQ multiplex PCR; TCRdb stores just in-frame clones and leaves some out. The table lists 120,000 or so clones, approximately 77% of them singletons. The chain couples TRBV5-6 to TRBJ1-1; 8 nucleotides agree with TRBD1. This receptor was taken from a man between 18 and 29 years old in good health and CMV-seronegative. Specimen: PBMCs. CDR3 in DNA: TGTGCCAGCAGCAGCCGGACAGGGATCGCGAACACTGAAGCTTTCTTT. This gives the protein CASSSRTGIANTEAFF.